The 13 T cell receptor beta chains listed next were all sequenced from one sample in a study of early T cells in non-severe SARS-CoV-2 infection. TCRdb reprocessed the 5' RACE reads via MiXCR and lists one record per CDR3 protein. The sample shows tens of thousands of distinct CDR3 sequences, around 13% of them seen only once. The specimen was whole blood. These receptors all come from an adult who was a healthcare worker with PCR-confirmed SARS-CoV-2 infection or an uninfected control (not recorded which).

This clonotype was picked up many times. This rearrangement joins TRBV12-3 or TRBV12-4 to TRBJ1-6; D possibly corresponds to TRBD1 (6 bases). Trimming took off 3 bases at V and 8 bases at J, with 11 bases between the two ends. The CDR3 runs 14 residues. The CDR3 nucleotides read TGTGCCAGCAGTTTCAGGGGAGCCGATTCACCCCTCCACTTT. Residues: CASSFRGADSPLHF.

This clonotype occurred many times. The gene calls are TRBV30 and TRBJ1-2; 7 nucleotides align to TRBD1. This CDR3 contains 12 residues. V trimming: 1 base; J trimming: 5 bases; junction bases outside the gene matches: 1. Germline CDR1 is GTSNPN and CDR2 is SVGIG (reference sequence). The CDR3, as DNA: TGTGCCTGGAGTGAGACAGGGTATGGCTACACCTTC. This translates into CAWSETGYGYTF.

This clonotype was recorded at least ten times. CDR3 sequence (DNA): TGCAGCGTTGAATCGGACCCTCCACGCGGCTACACCTTC. The encoded protein is CSVESDPPRGYTF. The rearrangement uses TRBV29-1 and TRBJ1-2, with no clear D. The CDR3 contains 13 residues. V lost 2 bases, J lost 8 bases, and 15 bases lay in between. Germline V gene data show CDR1 as SQVTM and CDR2 as ANQGSEA.

This chain connects TRBV4-1 to TRBJ1-1; D gene uncertain. V was pared by 5 bases and J by 8 bases, with 12 bases between. Germline assignment: CDR1 MGHRA and CDR2 YSYEKL. This CDR3 contains 12 residues. DNA of the CDR3: TGCGCCAGCAGCTCGGGAGGCATAGAAGCTTTCTTT. Its protein is CASSSGGIEAFF.

This clonotype was picked up many times. In nucleotides, the CDR3 is TGTGCCAGCAGCGTAGATGGCTTACGGTCTCAGCCCCAGCATTTT. This encodes CASSVDGLRSQPQHF. V and J are TRBV9 and TRBJ1-5; D call uncertain. The CDR3 contains 15 residues. Trimming pared 0 bases from V and 6 bases from J, leaving 13 bases between. Germline-derived CDR1 and CDR2 are SGDLS and YYNGEE. The whole variable domain, remainder taken from reference TRBV9 and TRBJ1-5, is DSGVTQTPKHLITATGQRVTLRCSPRSGDLSVYWYQQSLDQGLQFLIQYYNGEERAKGNILERFSAQQFPDLHSELNLSSLELGDSALYFCASSVDGLRSQPQHFGDGTRLSIL.

This clonotype was detected only a few times. The rearrangement joins TRBV20-1 to TRBJ2-7, with D possibly matching TRBD2 (7 bases). Germline V lookup: CDR1 DFQATT, CDR2 SNEGSKA (reference sequence). Deletions cut 4 bases from V and 2 bases from J, with 15 bases between. The CDR3 runs 14 residues. Written as DNA, the CDR3 is TGCAGTGCTACCCTCGGAGGGGGGGCCTACGAGCAGTACTTC. It yields the protein CSATLGGGAYEQYF.

This clonotype was recorded many times. This chain uses TRBV6-5 with TRBJ1-4; TRBD1 is a possible D gene (6 bases). Trimming took off 6 bases at V and 4 bases at J, with 12 bases between the two ends. CDR1 and CDR2 (germline): MNHEY, SVGAGI. CDR3 length equals 14 residues. Here the CDR3 reads CASRDSHGNEKLFF. The CDR3 DNA is TGTGCCAGCAGGGACAGTCACGGTAATGAAAAACTGTTTTTT.

The rearrangement uses TRBV6-2 or TRBV6-3 and TRBJ1-5, with D uncertain. The CDR3 has 15 residues. With 2 bases removed from V and 4 bases from J, the gap between germline ends came to 12 bases. CDR1 and CDR2 from the germline V gene are MNHEY and SVGEGT. The CDR3 DNA reads as TGTGCCAGCAGTTACGAGGGAGGGCTTAATCAGCCCCAGCATTTT. As protein: CASSYEGGLNQPQHF.

This clonotype has only a few counts. The chain couples TRBV19 to TRBJ2-1; D uncertain. The V gene's germline CDR1 is LNHDA and CDR2 SQIVND (reference sequence). The CDR3 extends over 14 amino acids. The V and J ends lost 4 bases and 7 bases respectively, with 14 bases between them. CDR3 DNA sequence: TGTGCCAGTAGTAGAAGGGATCTACTAAATGAGCAGTTCTTC. This gives the protein CASSRRDLLNEQFF.

The table lists this clonotype with many counts. The genes are TRBV7-9 and TRBJ1-1, with D tentatively TRBD1 (5 bases). V lost 6 bases and J 1 base, leaving 18 bases between the germline ends. CDR1 is SEHNR, CDR2 FQNEAQ, per germline (reference sequence). The CDR3 has 16 amino acids. For the CDR3, the DNA is TGTGCCAGCAGAATGACGTTCAGGGCTAGGAACACTGAAGCTTTCTTT. Its protein product is CASRMTFRARNTEAFF. The full variable domain, with the rest looked up from reference TRBV7-9 and TRBJ1-1, is DTGVSQNPRHKITKRGQNVTFRCDPISEHNRLYWYRQTLGQGPEFLTYFQNEAQLEKSRLLSDRFSAERPKGSFSTLEIQRTEQGDSAMYLCASRMTFRARNTEAFFGQGTRLTVV.

This clonotype has ten or more counts. This rearrangement joins TRBV7-3 to TRBJ2-7; D may be TRBD2 (5 bases). The ends were cut back, 0 bases at V and 5 bases at J, with 8 bases in the middle. CDR1 and CDR2 (germline): SGHTA, FQGTGA. The CDR3 runs 13 residues. CDR3: CASSLTWEHEQYF. The CDR3 DNA follows: TGTGCCAGCAGCTTAACGTGGGAGCACGAGCAGTACTTC.

The sample holds many counts of this clonotype. The chain recombines TRBV20-1 with TRBJ2-5; TRBD2 might be the D (5 bases). This CDR3 has 16 residues. V gave up 3 bases and J gave up 2 bases, with 19 bases separating them. Germline CDR1 reads DFQATT; CDR2 reads SNEGSKA (reference sequence). The CDR3: CSARNRAQLAQETQYF. The DNA for the CDR3 is TGCAGTGCTAGGAACCGGGCGCAGCTAGCACAAGAGACCCAGTACTTC.

This clonotype was recorded many times. The J gene is TRBJ2-1, the V gene TRBV3-1; 11 nucleotides agree with TRBD2. Trimming took 7 bases from V and 8 from J; bases not matched to a gene: 7. The CDR3 has 14 amino acids. Per germline, CDR1 LGHDT and CDR2 YNNKEL (reference sequence). The CDR3, as DNA: TGTGCCAGCAATTTAGCGGGGGGGCCCGATGAGCAGTTCTTC. Amino acids: CASNLAGGPDEQFF.